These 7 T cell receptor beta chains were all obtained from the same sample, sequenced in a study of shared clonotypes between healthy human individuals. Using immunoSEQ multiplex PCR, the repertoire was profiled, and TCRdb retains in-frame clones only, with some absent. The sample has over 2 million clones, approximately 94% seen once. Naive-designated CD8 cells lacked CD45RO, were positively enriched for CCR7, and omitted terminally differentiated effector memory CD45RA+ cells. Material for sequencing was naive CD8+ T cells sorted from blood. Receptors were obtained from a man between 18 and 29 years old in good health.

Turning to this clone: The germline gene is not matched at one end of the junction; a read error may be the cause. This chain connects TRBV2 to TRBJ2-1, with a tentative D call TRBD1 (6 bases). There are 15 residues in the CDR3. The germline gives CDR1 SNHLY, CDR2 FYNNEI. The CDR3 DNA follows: TGTGTCAGCAGCACGGACAGCGCCCGTCGGGGTGAGCAGTTCTTC. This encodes CVSSTDSARRGEQFF.

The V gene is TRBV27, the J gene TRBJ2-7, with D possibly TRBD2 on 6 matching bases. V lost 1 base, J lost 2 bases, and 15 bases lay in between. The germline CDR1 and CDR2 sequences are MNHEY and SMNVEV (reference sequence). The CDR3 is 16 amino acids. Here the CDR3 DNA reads TGTGCCAGCAGTTTATTAGGAGGGAGGCCTCCCTACGAGCAGTACTTC. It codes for CASSLLGGRPPYEQYF.

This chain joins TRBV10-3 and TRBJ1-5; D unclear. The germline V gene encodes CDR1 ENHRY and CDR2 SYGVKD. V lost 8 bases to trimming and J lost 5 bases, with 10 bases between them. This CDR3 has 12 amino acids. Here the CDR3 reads CAIGQADQPQHF. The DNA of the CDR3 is TGTGCCATCGGGCAGGCCGATCAGCCCCAGCATTTT.

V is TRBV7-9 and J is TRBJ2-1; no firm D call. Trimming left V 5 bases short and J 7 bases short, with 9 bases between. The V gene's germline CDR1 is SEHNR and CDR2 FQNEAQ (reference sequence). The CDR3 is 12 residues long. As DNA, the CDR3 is TGTGCCAGCAGCCGAGACCAGAATGAGCAGTTCTTC. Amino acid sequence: CASSRDQNEQFF.

This chain's CDR3 is CASSGDSRTQYF. In DNA form, the CDR3 reads TGTGCCAGCAGTGGGGACTCGCGTACGCAGTATTTT. This chain connects TRBV6-4 to TRBJ2-3; D is perhaps TRBD2 (6 bases). CDR3 length: 12 amino acids. V lost 4 bases and J lost 8, with 10 bases in between. Germline CDR1 MRHNA, CDR2 SNTAGT.

The DNA of the CDR3 is TGCGCCAGCAGCCAATTGACTAGCGGGTCCTTTGAGCAGTACTTC. Amino acids: CASSQLTSGSFEQYF. V usage is TRBV4-3 and J usage is TRBJ2-7; the match to TRBD2 covers 10 bases. V lost 2 bases, J lost 7 bases, and 8 bases stayed unmatched. Germline V gives CDR1 LGHNA, CDR2 YSLEER. The CDR3 is 15 residues long.

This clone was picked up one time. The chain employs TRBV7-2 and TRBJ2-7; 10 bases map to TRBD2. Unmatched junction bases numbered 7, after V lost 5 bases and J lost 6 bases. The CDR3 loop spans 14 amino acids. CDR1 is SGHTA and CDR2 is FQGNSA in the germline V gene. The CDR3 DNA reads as TGTGCCAGCAGCATACTAGCGGGGTCGCTCGAGCAGTACTTC. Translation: CASSILAGSLEQYF.